One and the same sample provided the 13 T cell receptor beta chains below, sequenced in a study of regulatory and conventional T cells in RAG deficiency. Produced via immunoSEQ multiplex PCR; TCRdb's table is partial and in-frame only. The table includes about 32,000 clones, around 91% detected once. These data were likewise used in another study, on regulatory T cells. That publication notes: Amplification used 52 TRBV primers and 13 TRBJ primers.

What was sequenced was CD8+ T cells sorted from blood. The receptors were sampled from a human donor in good health.

A single count supports this clone. J is TRBJ2-4 and V is TRBV6-5; D possibly corresponds to TRBD1 (6 bases). Germline values: CDR1 MNHEY, CDR2 SVGAGI. Trimming took off 6 bases at V and 2 bases at J, with 14 bases between the two ends. The CDR3 loop spans 15 amino acids. CDR3 DNA sequence: TGTGCCAGCAGCCCACCTGGGGGCCCCAAAAACATTCAGTACTTC. Translating it yields CASSPPGGPKNIQYF.

Worth noting for this clone: A far larger clone is one base from this, pointing to a likely read error. The chain couples TRBV30 to TRBJ2-7, with D perhaps being TRBD1 or TRBD2 (5 bases each). With 1 base removed from V and 3 bases from J, the gap between germline ends came to 13 bases. This CDR3 contains 14 residues. Germline values: CDR1 GTSNPN, CDR2 SVGIG (reference sequence). The CDR3 spells CAWSGDPHFYEQYF. The CDR3, as DNA: TGTGCCTGGAGTGGGGACCCCCACTTCTACGAGCAGTACTTC.

A single count supports this clone. The genes are TRBV7-8 and TRBJ1-4; the D gene is possibly TRBD1 (5 bases). The CDR3 spans 18 residues. Germline CDR1 reads SGHVS; CDR2 reads FQNEAQ. The germline V and J ends were trimmed by 5 bases and 2 bases, with 21 bases remaining between them. The CDR3 region is CASSTRPRGTTTNEKLFF. The CDR3 DNA is TGTGCCAGCAGCACTCGGCCCCGGGGGACGACTACTAATGAAAAACTGTTTTTT. The full variable domain, rest sourced from reference TRBV7-8 and TRBJ1-4, is GAGVSQSPRYKVAKRGQDVALRCDPISGHVSLFWYQQALGQGPEFLTYFQNEAQLDKSGLPSDRFFAERPEGSVSTLKIQRTQQEDSAVYLCASSTRPRGTTTNEKLFFGSGTQLSVL.

This chain joins TRBV27 and TRBJ2-1, with TRBD2 identical over 14 bases. Per germline, CDR1 MNHEY and CDR2 SMNVEV (reference sequence). CDR3 length equals 12 residues. J was trimmed by 16 bases and V by 8 bases; bases with no gene match: 7. In DNA, the CDR3 is TGTGCCAGCGCGGGACTAGCGGGAGTTTCTTTCTTC. This sequence encodes CASAGLAGVSFF.

This clone has only one observation. The chain joins TRBV7-9 to TRBJ2-3, with D possibly called TRBD1 or TRBD2 (5 bases each). CDR1 and CDR2 from the germline V gene are SEHNR and FQNEAQ (reference sequence). The V gene lost 1 base and the J gene lost 11 bases, with 13 bases spanning the gap. CDR3 size: 13 residues. This chain's CDR3 is CASSLGGIPRQYF. The CDR3 DNA is TGTGCCAGCAGCTTAGGGGGGATCCCAAGGCAGTATTTT. The variable domain in full, with the rest retrieved from reference TRBV7-9 and TRBJ2-3, is DTGVSQNPRHKITKRGQNVTFRCDPISEHNRLYWYRQTLGQGPEFLTYFQNEAQLEKSRLLSDRFSAERPKGSFSTLEIQRTEQGDSAMYLCASSLGGIPRQYFGPGTRLTVL.

J is TRBJ2-7 and V is TRBV5-1, with D maybe TRBD2 (6 bases). Germline CDR1 is SGHRS and CDR2 is YFSETQ. Trimming shortened V by 2 bases and J by 3 bases, and 9 bases separated the two germline ends. The CDR3 is 13 residues long. The CDR3 sequence is CASSLGTDYEQYF. In nucleotides, the CDR3 is TGCGCCAGCAGCTTAGGGACTGACTACGAGCAGTACTTC.

The V call is TRBV30, the J call TRBJ2-6; D gene unclear. The germline V and J ends were trimmed by 1 base and 0 bases, with 7 bases remaining between them. Germline CDR1 and CDR2: GTSNPN and SVGIG (reference sequence). The CDR3 totals 15 residues. This CDR3 is CAWSAGSSGANVLTF. DNA of the CDR3: TGTGCCTGGAGTGCAGGATCCTCTGGGGCCAACGTCCTGACTTTC.

CDR3 protein: CASSDYAGGYNEQFF. In DNA form, the CDR3 reads TGCGCCAGCAGTGATTACGCGGGGGGCTACAATGAGCAGTTCTTC. The chain has TRBV10-1 and TRBJ2-1; 8 bases align to TRBD2. Germline assignment: CDR1 WNHNN and CDR2 SYGVQD (reference sequence). V trimming: 3 bases; J trimming: 3 bases; junction bases outside the gene matches: 4. CDR3 length: 15 amino acids.

The rearrangement joins TRBV27 to TRBJ1-5; D gene uncertain. Trimming cost V 0 bases and J 3 bases, with 6 bases left between them. The CDR3 length is 14 residues. Germline V gene data show CDR1 as MNHEY and CDR2 as SMNVEV (reference sequence). The CDR3 nucleotides are TGTGCCAGCAGTTTATCCGGGCTCAATCAGCCCCAGCATTTT. Its protein is CASSLSGLNQPQHF.

The J gene is TRBJ1-1, the V gene TRBV18, with 7 bases fitting TRBD1. The CDR3 runs 16 residues. J gave up 5 bases and V 0 bases, and 9 bases lay outside the gene matches. Germline values: CDR1 KGHSH, CDR2 LQKENI. For the CDR3, the DNA is TGTGCCAGCTCACCACCACCGACAGGGAGTTGGACTGAAGCTTTCTTT. Its translation is CASSPPPTGSWTEAFF.

CDR3 in amino acids: CASSVEGLANTGELFF. The CDR3, as DNA: TGTGCCAGCAGCGTAGAAGGACTAGCAAACACCGGGGAGCTGTTTTTT. This chain links TRBV9 with TRBJ2-2; 8 bases line up with TRBD2. The CDR3 totals 16 residues. With V trimmed by 0 bases and J by 2 bases, 3 bases remained unmatched. The germline V gene encodes CDR1 SGDLS and CDR2 YYNGEE.

V usage is TRBV28 and J usage is TRBJ2-7, with D maybe TRBD2 (6 bases). This CDR3 has 13 amino acids. The V and J ends lost 4 bases and 2 bases respectively, with 9 bases between them. CDR1 is MDHEN, CDR2 SYDVKM, per germline. The CDR3: CASSSSVAYEQYF. For the CDR3, the DNA is TGTGCCAGCAGTTCTAGCGTAGCCTACGAGCAGTACTTC.

V usage is TRBV7-9 and J usage is TRBJ2-2; 8 bases match TRBD2. The V gene's germline CDR1 is SEHNR and CDR2 FQNEAQ (reference sequence). This CDR3 region has 17 residues. Trimming took 1 base from V and 6 from J; bases not matched to a gene: 10. This chain's CDR3 is CASSLVAGSGSAGELFF. In DNA form, the CDR3 reads TGTGCCAGCAGCTTAGTCGCCGGGAGCGGGAGTGCCGGGGAGCTGTTTTTT. The complete variable domain, with remaining parts taken from reference TRBV7-9 and TRBJ2-2, reads DTGVSQNPRHKITKRGQNVTFRCDPISEHNRLYWYRQTLGQGPEFLTYFQNEAQLEKSRLLSDRFSAERPKGSFSTLEIQRTEQGDSAMYLCASSLVAGSGSAGELFFGEGSRLTVL.